This T cell receptor (beta chain) was documented in a study of OX40 agonist ivuxolimab in advanced cancers. Study overall: Patients received ivuxolimab, an agonistic anti-OX40 (CD134) antibody. Three patients responded partially, comprising one with hepatocellular carcinoma and two with cutaneous melanoma. At 0.01 to 10 mg/kg, ivuxolimab was administered intravenously to patients every 2 weeks. The eligibility criteria allowed prior anti-PD-1, anti-PD-L1 or anti-CTLA-4 therapy, and 30% to 45% had some.

The CDR3 is 14 residues long. CDR1 and CDR2 from the germline V gene are SGHNT and YYREEE (reference sequence). Produced via immunoSEQ multiplex PCR; TCRdb's table is partial and in-frame only. This table has roughly 91,000 clones, more than 95% appearing once. Regarding this clone: Germline is not matched at one junction end, which may reflect a read error.

The receptor's source is an adult with an advanced solid tumor such as melanoma, head and neck, liver or kidney cancer. Sequences were derived from CD4+ or CD8+ T cells sorted from blood, sampled in a trial of the OX40 agonist ivuxolimab. V is TRBV5-4 and J is TRBJ1-1; the match to TRBD1 covers 9 bases. The CDR3 reads CASSLGQGHTEAFF. Here the CDR3 DNA reads TGTGCCAGCAGTTTGGGACAGGGTCACACTGAAGCTTTCTTT.